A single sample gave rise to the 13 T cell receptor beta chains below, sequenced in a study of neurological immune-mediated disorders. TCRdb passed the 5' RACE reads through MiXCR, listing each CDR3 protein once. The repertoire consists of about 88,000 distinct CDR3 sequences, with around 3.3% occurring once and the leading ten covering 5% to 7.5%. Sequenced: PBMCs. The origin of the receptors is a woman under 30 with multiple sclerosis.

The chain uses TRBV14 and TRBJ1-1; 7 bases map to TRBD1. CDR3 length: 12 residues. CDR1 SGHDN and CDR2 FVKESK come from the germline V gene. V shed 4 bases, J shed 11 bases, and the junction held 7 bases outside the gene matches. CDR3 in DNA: TGTGCCAGCAGCCCTACAGGGGAAAAGGCTTTCTTT. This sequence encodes CASSPTGEKAFF. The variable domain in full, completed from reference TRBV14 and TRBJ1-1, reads EAGVTQFPSHSVIEKGQTVTLRCDPISGHDNLYWYRRVMGKEIKFLLHFVKESKQDESGMPNNRFLAERTGGTYSTLKVQPAELEDSGVYFCASSPTGEKAFFGQGTRLTVV.

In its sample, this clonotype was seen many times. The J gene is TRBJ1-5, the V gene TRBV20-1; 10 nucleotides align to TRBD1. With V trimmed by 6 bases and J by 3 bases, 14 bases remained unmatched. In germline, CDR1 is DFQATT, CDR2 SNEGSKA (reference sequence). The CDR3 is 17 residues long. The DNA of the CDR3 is TGCAGTGCGCCTCGACAGGGGGCGGTTGGTGTCAATCAGCCCCAGCATTTT. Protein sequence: CSAPRQGAVGVNQPQHF.

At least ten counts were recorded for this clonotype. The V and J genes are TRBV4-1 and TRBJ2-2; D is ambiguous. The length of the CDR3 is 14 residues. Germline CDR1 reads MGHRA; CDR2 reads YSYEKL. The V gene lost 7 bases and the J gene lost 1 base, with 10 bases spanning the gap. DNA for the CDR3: TGCGCCAGCACCTTCCAGGTGAACACCGGGGAGCTGTTTTTT. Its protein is CASTFQVNTGELFF.

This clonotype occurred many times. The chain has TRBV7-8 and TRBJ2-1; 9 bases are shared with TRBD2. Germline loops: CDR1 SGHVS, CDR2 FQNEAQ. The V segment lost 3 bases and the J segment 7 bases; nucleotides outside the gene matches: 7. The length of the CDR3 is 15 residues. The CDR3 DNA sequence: TGTGCCAGCAGCTTTGGCGGGGGGGCTCGGAATGAGCAGTTCTTC. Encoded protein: CASSFGGGARNEQFF. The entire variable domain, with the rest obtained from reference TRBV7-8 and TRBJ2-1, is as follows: GAGVSQSPRYKVAKRGQDVALRCDPISGHVSLFWYQQALGQGPEFLTYFQNEAQLDKSGLPSDRFFAERPEGSVSTLKIQRTQQEDSAVYLCASSFGGGARNEQFFGPGTRLTVL.

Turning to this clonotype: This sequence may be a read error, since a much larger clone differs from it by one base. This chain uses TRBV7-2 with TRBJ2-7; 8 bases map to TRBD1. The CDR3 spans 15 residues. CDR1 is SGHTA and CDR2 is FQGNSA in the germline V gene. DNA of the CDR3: TGTGCCAGCAGCCAGATGGGGGGACAGGCCTACGCGCAGTACTTC. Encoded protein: CASSQMGGQAYAQYF.

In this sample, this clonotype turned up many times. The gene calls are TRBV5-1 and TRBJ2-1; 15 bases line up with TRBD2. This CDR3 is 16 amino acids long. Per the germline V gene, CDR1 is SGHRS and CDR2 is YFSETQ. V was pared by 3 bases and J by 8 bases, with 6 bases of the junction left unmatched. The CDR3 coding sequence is TGCGCCAGCAGCTCGGGGACTAGCGGGGGGATCGATGAGCAGTTCTTC. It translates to CASSSGTSGGIDEQFF.

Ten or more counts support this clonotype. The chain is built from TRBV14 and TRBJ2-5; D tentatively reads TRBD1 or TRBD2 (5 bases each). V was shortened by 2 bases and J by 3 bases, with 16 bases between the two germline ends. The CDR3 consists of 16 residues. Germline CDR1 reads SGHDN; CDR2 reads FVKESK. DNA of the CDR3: TGTGCCAGCAGCCAACGAAGGGGACGGGTAGAAGAGACCCAGTACTTC. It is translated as CASSQRRGRVEETQYF.

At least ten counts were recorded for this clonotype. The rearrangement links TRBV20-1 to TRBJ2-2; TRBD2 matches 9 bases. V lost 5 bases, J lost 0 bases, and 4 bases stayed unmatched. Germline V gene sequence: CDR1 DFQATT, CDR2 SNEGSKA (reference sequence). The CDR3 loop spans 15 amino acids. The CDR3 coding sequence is TGCAGTGCTCCTAGGACTAGCGCGAACACCGGGGAGCTGTTTTTT. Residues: CSAPRTSANTGELFF.

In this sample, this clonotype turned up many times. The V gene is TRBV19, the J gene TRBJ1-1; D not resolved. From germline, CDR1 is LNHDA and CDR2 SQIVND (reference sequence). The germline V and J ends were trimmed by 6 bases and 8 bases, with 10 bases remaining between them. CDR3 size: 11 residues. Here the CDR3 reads CASSRYSEAFF. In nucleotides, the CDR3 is TGTGCCAGTAGCCGATACTCGGAAGCTTTCTTT.

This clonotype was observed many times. CDR3 residues: CSARLRDRGNTEAFF. The CDR3 DNA follows: TGCAGTGCTAGACTGCGGGACAGGGGTAACACTGAAGCTTTCTTT. The chain uses TRBV20-1 and TRBJ1-1; 10 bases are a match to TRBD1. Germline V lookup: CDR1 DFQATT, CDR2 SNEGSKA (reference sequence). CDR3 length: 15 amino acids. V dropped 2 bases and J dropped 2; count of bases not matched to a gene: 5.

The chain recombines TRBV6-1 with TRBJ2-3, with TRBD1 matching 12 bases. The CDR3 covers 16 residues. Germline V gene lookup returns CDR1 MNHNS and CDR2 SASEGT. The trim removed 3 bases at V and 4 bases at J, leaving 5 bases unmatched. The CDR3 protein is CASSDLGQGAADTQYF. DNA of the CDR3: TGTGCCAGCAGTGACTTGGGACAGGGGGCTGCAGATACGCAGTATTTT.

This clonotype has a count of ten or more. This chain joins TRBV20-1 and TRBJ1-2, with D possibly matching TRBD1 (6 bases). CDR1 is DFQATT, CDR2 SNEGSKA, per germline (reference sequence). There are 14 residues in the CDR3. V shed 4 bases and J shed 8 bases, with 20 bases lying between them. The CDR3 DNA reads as TGCAGTGCTACCCTCGGGGGGCCAGTGGTAGGCTACACCTTC. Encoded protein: CSATLGGPVVGYTF.

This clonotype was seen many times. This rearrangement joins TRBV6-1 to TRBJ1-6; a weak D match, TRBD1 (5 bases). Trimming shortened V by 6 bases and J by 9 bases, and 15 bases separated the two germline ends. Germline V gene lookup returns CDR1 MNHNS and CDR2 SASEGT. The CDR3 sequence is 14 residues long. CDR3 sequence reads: CASRTGREGSPLHF. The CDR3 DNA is TGTGCCAGCAGGACCGGCAGGGAGGGTTCACCCCTCCACTTT.